The 23 T cell receptor beta chains listed next were all sequenced from one sample in a study of blood T cell repertoires in COVID-19. Here immunoSEQ multiplex PCR was the method, and the copy in TCRdb shows in-frame clones only, minus some. The sample includes 300,000 to 400,000 clones, around 90% seen only once; the top ten take less than 5.5%. Sequenced sample: PBMCs or T cells enriched from blood (not recorded which). The receptors shown here come from a man under 40 who had recovered from COVID-19.

The chain joins TRBV5-1 to TRBJ2-7; TRBD1 agrees at 9 bases. The CDR3 is made up of 15 amino acids. Unmatched junction bases numbered 5, after V lost 4 bases and J lost 0 bases. Germline V gene sequence: CDR1 SGHRS, CDR2 YFSETQ. The CDR3 is CASSAGTGSSYEQYF. The CDR3 nucleotides read TGCGCCAGCAGCGCTGGGACAGGGAGCTCCTACGAGCAGTACTTC.

The V and J genes are TRBV3-1 (or the pseudogene TRBV3-2) and TRBJ1-5; D is uncertain. Per the germline V gene, CDR1 is LGHDT and CDR2 is YNNKEL (reference sequence). The CDR3 sequence is 15 residues long. V was pared by 2 bases and J by 3 bases, with 11 bases between. CDR3 amino acids: CASSQQAGLNQPQHF. CDR3 nucleotide sequence: TGTGCCAGCAGCCAACAAGCCGGACTCAATCAGCCCCAGCATTTT.

The rearrangement uses TRBV6-5 and TRBJ2-7, with D perhaps matching TRBD2 (6 bases). Per germline, CDR1 MNHEY and CDR2 SVGAGI. This CDR3 spans 15 amino acids. Deletions cut 0 bases from V and 3 bases from J, with 12 bases between. The CDR3 DNA follows: TGTGCCAGCAGTTACTCGCCCGTGGGGGGCTACGAGCAGTACTTC. The encoded protein is CASSYSPVGGYEQYF.

V usage is TRBV19 and J usage is TRBJ1-2; 10 bases align to TRBD1. Per germline, CDR1 LNHDA and CDR2 SQIVND (reference sequence). Unmatched junction bases numbered 5, after V lost 6 bases and J lost 4 bases. The CDR3 sequence is 14 residues long. The CDR3 DNA is TGTGCCAGTAGACTAAGACAGGGGGCCTATGGCTACACCTTC. Translated, it gives CASRLRQGAYGYTF.

As DNA, the CDR3 is TGTGCCAGCAGCCCATCTGGCCTAGCGGGGGGGACAGATACGCAGTATTTT. Its protein product is CASSPSGLAGGTDTQYF. The J gene is TRBJ2-3, the V gene TRBV7-6; TRBD2 agrees at 12 bases. From germline, CDR1 is SGHVS and CDR2 FNYEAQ. The CDR3 has 17 amino acids. Trimming cost V 5 bases and J 3 bases; bases outside gene matches: 9.

The gene calls are TRBV6-4 and TRBJ2-1, with TRBD2 identical over 13 bases. From germline, CDR1 is MRHNA and CDR2 SNTAGT. The CDR3 consists of 16 residues. V dropped 4 bases and J dropped 5; count of bases not matched to a gene: 5. CDR3 in DNA: TGTGCCAGCAGTGCCCGACTAGCGGGGGGCGACAATGAGCAGTTCTTC. This sequence encodes CASSARLAGGDNEQFF.

The chain carries TRBV5-1 and TRBJ1-6; D possibly corresponds to TRBD1 (5 bases). The CDR3 consists of 17 residues. The germline V gene encodes CDR1 SGHRS and CDR2 YFSETQ. Between the trimmed V and J ends, which lost 0 bases and 9 bases, there was a span of 19 bases. In DNA form, the CDR3 reads TGCGCCAGCAGCTTGGGGGACGCCCAGAGGAGGGTTTCACCCCTCCACTTT. Translated, it gives CASSLGDAQRRVSPLHF.

The chain uses TRBV2 and TRBJ1-6; TRBD1 is a possible D gene (5 bases). V lost 7 bases, J lost 7 bases, and 17 bases lay in between. The germline CDR1 and CDR2 sequences are SNHLY and FYNNEI. The CDR3 spans 15 residues. CDR3 coding DNA: TGTGCCAGCACTATCTCCGGGGGGGGGAATTCACCCCTCCACTTT. Residues: CASTISGGGNSPLHF.

The gene calls are TRBV27 and TRBJ2-2; TRBD2 aligns across 11 bases. Germline V gene sequence: CDR1 MNHEY, CDR2 SMNVEV (reference sequence). Losses at the gene ends were 3 bases for V and 4 bases for J; bases not matched to a gene: 7. The CDR3 covers 17 residues. The CDR3 spells CASSFISGGAGTGELFF. The CDR3, as DNA: TGTGCCAGCAGTTTCATTAGCGGGGGGGCCGGCACCGGGGAGCTGTTTTTT.

This rearrangement joins TRBV3-1 (or the pseudogene TRBV3-2) to TRBJ1-2; a weak D match, TRBD1 (6 bases). This CDR3 is 15 amino acids long. Deletions cut 4 bases from V and 7 bases from J, with 19 bases between. From germline, CDR1 is LGHDT and CDR2 YNNKEL (reference sequence). This CDR3 is CASSPPGGRASGYTF. The CDR3 nucleotides are TGTGCCAGCAGCCCCCCGGGGGGGCGGGCGAGTGGCTACACCTTC.

This clone was seen a handful of times. The V gene is TRBV11-2, the J gene TRBJ2-7; TRBD1 matches 8 bases. Germline CDR1 reads SGHAT; CDR2 reads FQNNGV. The V gene end was trimmed by 3 bases and the J gene end by 3 bases; junction bases not matched to a gene: 1. The CDR3 sequence is 13 residues long. This CDR3 is CASSFGQGYEQYF. In DNA, the CDR3 is TGTGCCAGCAGCTTCGGACAGGGCTACGAGCAGTACTTC.

The chain is built from TRBV6-1 and TRBJ2-7; D is possibly TRBD1 (5 bases). V lost 3 bases, J lost 0 bases, and 9 bases lay in between. Germline-derived CDR1 and CDR2 are MNHNS and SASEGT. This CDR3 has 14 amino acids. The CDR3 protein is CASSDMTASYEQYF. In nucleotides, the CDR3 is TGTGCCAGCAGTGATATGACAGCCTCCTACGAGCAGTACTTC.

On this clone itself: Other DNA sequences within the sample encode an identical CDR3. This chain links TRBV11-2 with TRBJ2-7; 9 bases map to TRBD1. In germline, CDR1 is SGHAT, CDR2 FQNNGV. J gave up 3 bases and V 1 base, and 1 base lay outside the gene matches. The CDR3 is 14 amino acids. CDR3 residues: CASSLGGQGYEQYF. The DNA for the CDR3 is TGTGCCAGCAGCTTAGGGGGACAGGGCTACGAGCAGTACTTC.

The chain recombines TRBV7-9 with TRBJ1-2; 9 bases align to TRBD1. V was pared by 1 base and J by 3 bases, with 0 bases of the junction left unmatched. Germline values: CDR1 SEHNR, CDR2 FQNEAQ (reference sequence). The CDR3 has 14 amino acids. The CDR3 DNA reads as TGTGCCAGCAGCTTAGGGACAGGGGACTATGGCTACACCTTC. This sequence encodes CASSLGTGDYGYTF.

The chain links TRBV28 to TRBJ1-6, with D possibly being TRBD1 (5 bases). Trimming stripped 6 bases from V and 10 bases from J, with 22 bases between. The CDR3 covers 16 residues. The germline CDR1 and CDR2 sequences are MDHEN and SYDVKM. The CDR3 loop is CASREPGPASGSPLHF. The CDR3 DNA sequence: TGTGCCAGCAGGGAACCGGGACCCGCCAGCGGGTCACCCCTCCACTTT.

The count of this clone is one. V and J are TRBV18 and TRBJ2-5, with a possible D match to TRBD1 (6 bases). Germline loops: CDR1 KGHSH, CDR2 LQKENI. This CDR3 region has 16 residues. Trimming pared 1 base from V and 3 bases from J, leaving 15 bases between. CDR3 DNA: TGTGCCAGCTCACCACAACAGGGTGAGGAGGAAGAGACCCAGTACTTC. Translating gives CASSPQQGEEEETQYF.

The genes are TRBV12-3 or TRBV12-4 and TRBJ1-3; perhaps TRBD1 as D (6 bases). V lost 8 bases and J lost 0, with 8 bases in between. The CDR3 sequence is 13 residues long. The CDR3 DNA sequence: TGTGCCAGCCAACAGGGCTCTGGAAACACCATATATTTT. Amino acid sequence: CASQQGSGNTIYF.

This clone showed up just a few times. The genes are TRBV2 and TRBJ1-1, with 8 bases fitting TRBD1. V gave up 1 base and J gave up 10 bases; unmatched junction bases: 2. Germline V gene sequence: CDR1 SNHLY, CDR2 FYNNEI. CDR3 length equals 12 residues. CDR3 sequence reads: CASSEVTGVAFF. CDR3 nucleotides: TGTGCCAGCAGTGAAGTGACAGGGGTAGCTTTCTTT.

This clone has a single count. This chain joins TRBV5-1 and TRBJ1-6, with D possibly TRBD1 on 6 matching bases. This CDR3 contains 15 residues. Trimming took 3 bases from V and 4 from J, leaving 11 bases between them. Per the germline V gene, CDR1 is SGHRS and CDR2 is YFSETQ. DNA of the CDR3: TGCGCCAGCAGCTCTCAGGGGATGTATAATTCACCCCTCCACTTT. This gives the protein CASSSQGMYNSPLHF.

Comments on this clone: The sample has other DNA sequences that encode this CDR3 too. The genes are TRBV12-3 or TRBV12-4 and TRBJ2-2, with D possibly being TRBD1 (6 bases). V was clipped by 1 base and J by 6 bases, with 6 bases between them. This CDR3 is 13 amino acids long. CDR3 in DNA: TGTGCCAGCAGTTTAGGGGGGCCCGGGGAGCTGTTTTTT. Protein product: CASSLGGPGELFF.

The CDR3 sequence: CASSPGDRGLNYGYTF. The DNA of the CDR3 is TGCGCCAGCAGCCCAGGGGACAGGGGCCTCAACTATGGCTACACCTTC. J is TRBJ1-2 and V is TRBV5-1; 10 bases fit TRBD1. Germline trimming cut 4 bases from V and 2 bases from J; bases unmatched to any gene: 8. CDR3 length: 16 amino acids. Germline CDR1 SGHRS, CDR2 YFSETQ.

The V call is TRBV9, the J call TRBJ1-6; TRBD1 might be the D (6 bases). V lost 0 bases and J 14 bases, leaving 12 bases between the germline ends. Germline V lookup: CDR1 SGDLS, CDR2 YYNGEE. This CDR3 has 13 amino acids. The CDR3 nucleotides are TGTGCCAGCAGCGTAGGAGGACAGCAAACCCTCCACTTT. Residues: CASSVGGQQTLHF.

J is TRBJ2-5 and V is TRBV10-1, with 7 positions matching TRBD2. Trimming took 1 base from V and 0 from J; bases not matched to a gene: 11. The germline V gene encodes CDR1 WNHNN and CDR2 SYGVQD (reference sequence). The CDR3 is 18 amino acids. The CDR3 loop is CASSEFQSGSGHQETQYF. CDR3 sequence (DNA): TGCGCCAGCAGTGAGTTCCAGTCCGGTAGCGGGCACCAAGAGACCCAGTACTTC.